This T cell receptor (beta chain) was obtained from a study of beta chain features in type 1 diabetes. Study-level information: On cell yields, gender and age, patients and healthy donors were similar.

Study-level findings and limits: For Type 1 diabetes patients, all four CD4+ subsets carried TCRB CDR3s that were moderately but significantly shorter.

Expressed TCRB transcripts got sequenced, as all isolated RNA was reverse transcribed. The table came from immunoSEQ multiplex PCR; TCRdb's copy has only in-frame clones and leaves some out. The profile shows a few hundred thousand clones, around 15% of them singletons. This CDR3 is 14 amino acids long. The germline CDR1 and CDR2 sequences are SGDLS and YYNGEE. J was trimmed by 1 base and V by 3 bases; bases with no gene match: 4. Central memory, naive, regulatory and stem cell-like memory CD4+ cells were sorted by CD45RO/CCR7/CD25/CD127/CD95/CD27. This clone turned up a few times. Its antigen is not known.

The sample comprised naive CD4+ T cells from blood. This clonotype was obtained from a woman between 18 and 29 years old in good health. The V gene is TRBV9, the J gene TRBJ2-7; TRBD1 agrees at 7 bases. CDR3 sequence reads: CASSARDRSYEQYF. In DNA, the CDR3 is TGTGCCAGCAGCGCTCGGGACAGATCCTACGAGCAGTACTTC.